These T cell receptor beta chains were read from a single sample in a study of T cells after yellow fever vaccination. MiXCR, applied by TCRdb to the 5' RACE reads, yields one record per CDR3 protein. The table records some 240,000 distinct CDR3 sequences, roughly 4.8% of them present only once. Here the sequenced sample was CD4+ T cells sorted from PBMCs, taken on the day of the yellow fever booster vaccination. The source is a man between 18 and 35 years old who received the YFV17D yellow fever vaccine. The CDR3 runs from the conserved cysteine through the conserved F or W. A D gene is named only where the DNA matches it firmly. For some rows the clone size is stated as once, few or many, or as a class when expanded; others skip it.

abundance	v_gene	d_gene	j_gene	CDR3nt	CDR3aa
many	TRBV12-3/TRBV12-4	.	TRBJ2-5	TGTGCCAGCAGTTTAGCCTCAAGTGGGGGGACCCAGTACTTC	CASSLASSGGTQYF
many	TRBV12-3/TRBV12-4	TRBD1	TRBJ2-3	TGTGCCAGCATGACAGGGGGCTCAGATACGCAGTATTTT	CASMTGGSDTQYF
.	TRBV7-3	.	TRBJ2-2	TGTGCCAGCATTACTAGATCTAGCTTAGAGAACGGGGAGCTGTTTTTT	CASITRSSLENGELFF
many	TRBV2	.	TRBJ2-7	TGTGCCGGCCAGAGTTCCTACGAGCAGTACTTC	CAGQSSYEQYF
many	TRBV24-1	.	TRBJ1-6	TGTGCCACCAACACACCGGGAACAGATGTTTCACCCCTCCACTTT	CATNTPGTDVSPLHF
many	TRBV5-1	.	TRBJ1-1	TGCGCCAGCAGCCCCGGGACGCTGAACACTGAAGCTTTCTTT	CASSPGTLNTEAFF
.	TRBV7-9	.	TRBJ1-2	TGTGCCAGCAGCTTAGGAGCGGGGTATGGCTACACCTTC	CASSLGAGYGYTF
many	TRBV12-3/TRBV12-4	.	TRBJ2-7	TGTGCCAGCAGTCCCACGGGGAGGTGGGGTTCCGAGCAGTACTTC	CASSPTGRWGSEQYF
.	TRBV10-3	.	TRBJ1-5	TGTGCCATCAGTGAGGGTAGTCAGCCCCAGCATTTT	CAISEGSQPQHF
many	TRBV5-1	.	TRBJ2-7	TGCGCCAGCAGCTTGGAAGGCGGGTACTACGAGCAGTACTTC	CASSLEGGYYEQYF
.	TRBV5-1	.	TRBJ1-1	TGCGCCAGCAGCTTGGTTTTCCGGGGGGAGACTGAAGCTTTCTTT	CASSLVFRGETEAFF
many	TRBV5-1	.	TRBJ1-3	TGCGCCAGCAGCTTATACCAACGGGCGGACACCATATATTTT	CASSLYQRADTIYF
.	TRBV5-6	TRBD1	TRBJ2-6	TGTGCCAGCAGCATTCTACAGGGGGCGGGAAGTGGGGCCAACGTCCTGACTTTC	CASSILQGAGSGANVLTF
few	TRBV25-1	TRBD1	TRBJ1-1	TGTGCCAGCAGTGGGTGGACAGGAACGAACACTGAAGCTTTCTTT	CASSGWTGTNTEAFF
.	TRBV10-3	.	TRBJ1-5	TGTGCCATCAAGGGAGCCCTTGAAAATCAGCCCCAGCATTTT	CAIKGALENQPQHF
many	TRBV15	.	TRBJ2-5	TGTGCCACCAGCAGAGATAACGCGGGGGAGACCCAGTACTTC	CATSRDNAGETQYF
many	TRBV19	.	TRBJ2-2	TGTGCCACCTCGGGGACCGCGAACACCGGGGAGCTGTTTTTT	CATSGTANTGELFF
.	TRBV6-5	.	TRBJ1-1	TGTGCCAGCAGCATCCCAGGCGGGGGGCGTGAAGCTTTCTTT	CASSIPGGGREAFF
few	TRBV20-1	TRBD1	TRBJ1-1	TGCAGTGCTAGAGATCAGTCCCGGGACAGGGTAACTTTCTTT	CSARDQSRDRVTFF
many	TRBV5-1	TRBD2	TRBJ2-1	TGCGCCAGCAGCCCGACTAGCACCTTACGCGATGAGCAGTTCTTC	CASSPTSTLRDEQFF
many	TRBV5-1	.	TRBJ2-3	TGCGCCAGCAGCTTGGCGCCTAGCGGCACAGATACGCAGTATTTT	CASSLAPSGTDTQYF
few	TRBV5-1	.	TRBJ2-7	TGCGCCAGCAGCTTGGCCCATGCTAACTACGAGCAGTACTTC	CASSLAHANYEQYF
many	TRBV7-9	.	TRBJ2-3	TGTGCCAGCAGCAACCGACGGGCAGCGGCAGATACGCAGTATTTT	CASSNRRAAADTQYF
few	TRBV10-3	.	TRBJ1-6	TGTGCCATCAGTGAGACGACTCGGGATTCACCCCTCCACTTT	CAISETTRDSPLHF
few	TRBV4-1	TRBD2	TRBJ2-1	TGCGCCAGCAGCCAAGGACCCCGGACTAGCGGGGGACTTAGCTCCTACAATGAGCAGTTCTTC	CASSQGPRTSGGLSSYNEQFF
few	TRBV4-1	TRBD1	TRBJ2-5	TGCGCCAGCAGCCAAGACATAAGTAGGGGGCAGACCCAGTACTTC	CASSQDISRGQTQYF
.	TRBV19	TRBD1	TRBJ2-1	TGTGCCAGTATCCCTGGACAGGGAGCTACCAATGAGCAGTTCTTC	CASIPGQGATNEQFF
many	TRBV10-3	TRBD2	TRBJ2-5	TGTGCCATCAGTGAGGGGACTAGCGGGGGCCTGGGGACCCAGTACTTC	CAISEGTSGGLGTQYF
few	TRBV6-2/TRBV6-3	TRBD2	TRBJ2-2	TGTGCCAGCAGCTTCACACTAAGACTAGCGGGGGGGGCGAAGAACACCGGGGAGCTGTTTTTT	CASSFTLRLAGGAKNTGELFF
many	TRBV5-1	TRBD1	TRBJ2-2	TGCGCCACCCGGGACAGCGACACCGGGGAGCTGTTTTTT	CATRDSDTGELFF
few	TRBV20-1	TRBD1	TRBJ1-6	TGCAGTGCTAGCGGACAGGGCTGGTCACCCCTCCACTTT	CSASGQGWSPLHF
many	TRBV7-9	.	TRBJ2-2	TGTGCCAGCAGCCCCCCCGGCGGCACCGGGGAGCTGTTTTTT	CASSPPGGTGELFF
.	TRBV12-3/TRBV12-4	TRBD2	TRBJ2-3	TGTGCCAGCAGGAAGACTAGCGGGGCCACCGCAGATACGCAGTATTTT	CASRKTSGATADTQYF
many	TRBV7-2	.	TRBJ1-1	TGTGCCAGCTCCCGGGACGTCCTGAACACTGAAGCTTTCTTT	CASSRDVLNTEAFF
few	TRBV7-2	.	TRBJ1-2	TGTGCCAGCAGCTCCCCCGGTGGCTGGTTCTATGGCTACACCTTC	CASSSPGGWFYGYTF
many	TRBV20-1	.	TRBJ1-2	TGCAGTGCTATGGTTAGGGGGGGCTTGGACTATGGCTACACCTTC	CSAMVRGGLDYGYTF
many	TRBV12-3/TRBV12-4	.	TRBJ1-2	TGTGCCAGCAGTCCCGGACGGGAGCAGCGTGGCTACACCTTC	CASSPGREQRGYTF
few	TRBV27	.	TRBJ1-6	TGTGCCAGCAGACCGGACAGAGAGGGTTCACCCCTCCACTTT	CASRPDREGSPLHF
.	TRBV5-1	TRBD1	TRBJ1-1	TGCGCCAGCAGCGAGGGGGCGTGGATGAACACTGAAGCTTTCTTT	CASSEGAWMNTEAFF
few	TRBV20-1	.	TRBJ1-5	TGCAGTGCTGTCCTCGGGGCCCACAATCAGCCCCAGCATTTT	CSAVLGAHNQPQHF
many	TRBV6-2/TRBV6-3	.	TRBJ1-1	TGTGCCAGCAGTTATGCCAGGGAGGACACTGAAGCTTTCTTT	CASSYAREDTEAFF
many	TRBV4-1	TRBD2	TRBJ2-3	TGCGCCAGCAGCCAACTAGCGGGTAAGACAGATACGCAGTATTTT	CASSQLAGKTDTQYF
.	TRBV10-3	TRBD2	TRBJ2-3	TGTGCCATCAGTGCCTCTAGCGGGGGAACAGATACGCAGTATTTT	CAISASSGGTDTQYF
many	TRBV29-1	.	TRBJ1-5	TGCAGCGTTGGCGGGGCGTCCAATCAGCCCCAGCATTTT	CSVGGASNQPQHF
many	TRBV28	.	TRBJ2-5	TGTGCCAGCAGTTTCCCGGGAGGGGGCGGGACCCAGTACTTC	CASSFPGGGGTQYF
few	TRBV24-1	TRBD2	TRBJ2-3	TGTGCCACCAGTGATTTGGGCAGGGCCTATGGACTAGCCGACACAGATACGCAGTATTTT	CATSDLGRAYGLADTDTQYF
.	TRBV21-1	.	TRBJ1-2	TGTGCCAGCAGCCCCCGTCCCCAGGGGGGGTACTATGGCTACACCTTC	CASSPRPQGGYYGYTF
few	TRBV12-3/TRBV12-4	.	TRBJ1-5	TGTGCCAGCAGTCCGCGAATCAGCAATCAGCCCCAGCATTTT	CASSPRISNQPQHF
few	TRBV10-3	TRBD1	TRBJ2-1	TGTGCCATCAGTGAGTTTGGGTCCGGGACAGTCAATGAGCAGTTCTTC	CAISEFGSGTVNEQFF
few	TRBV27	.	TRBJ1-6	TGTGCCAGCAGTGGTTCTAGGGAAACACCCCTCCACTTT	CASSGSRETPLHF
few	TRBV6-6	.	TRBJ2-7	TGTGCCAGCAGGGCCCCCGGTGGATCCTACGAGCAGTACTTC	CASRAPGGSYEQYF
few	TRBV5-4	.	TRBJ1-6	TGTGCCAGCAGCTTGGGGATCGGGCAGGAGTCACCCCTCCACTTT	CASSLGIGQESPLHF
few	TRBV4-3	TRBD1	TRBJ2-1	TGCGCCAGCAGCCAAGATGCCCAGGGGGTGAGACTCAATGAGCAGTTCTTC	CASSQDAQGVRLNEQFF
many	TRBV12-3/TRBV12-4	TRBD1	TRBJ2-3	TGTGCCAGCACCACTGGACAGGTTTCTAGCACAGATACGCAGTATTTT	CASTTGQVSSTDTQYF
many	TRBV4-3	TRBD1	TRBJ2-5	TGCGCCAGCAGCCAAGAGTGGAGAGGTACAGGGGGAGTCTCGGAGACCCAGTACTTC	CASSQEWRGTGGVSETQYF
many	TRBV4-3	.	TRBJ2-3	TGCGCCAGCAGCCAGGAAAGATGGACAGATACGCAGTATTTT	CASSQERWTDTQYF
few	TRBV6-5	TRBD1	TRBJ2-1	TGTGCCAGCAGATCGTGGGACAGGGAGGACAGTGAGCAGTTCTTC	CASRSWDREDSEQFF
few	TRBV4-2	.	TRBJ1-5	TGTGCCAGCAGCCAAGATTTAAGGGAAGATCAGCCCCAGCATTTT	CASSQDLREDQPQHF